The 11 T cell receptor beta chains below all came from one sample that was sequenced in a study of vaccination and CD4 T cells after COVID-19. The Oncomine TCR Beta short-read assay was what sequenced the DNA obtained from cultured CD4+ T cells. Using its own MiXCR run on the PCR reads, TCRdb lists one record per CDR3 protein. In the table there are fewer than 20,000 distinct CDR3 sequences, about 51% of which are singletons. Treatment specified: approximately nine-day PBMC culture with coronavirus spike peptide pools or control peptides (ViraFEST assay). No antigen is known for these receptors. Sequenced material: CD4+ T cells from blood, cultured in vitro. The receptors originated from a human donor who had recovered from COVID-19.

The chain combines TRBV28 with TRBJ1-2; 7 bases map to TRBD1. With V trimmed by 6 bases and J by 8 bases, 9 bases remained unmatched. This CDR3 has 13 residues. CDR1 and CDR2 from the germline V gene are MDHEN and SYDVKM. The CDR3 here is CASSRGGTVGYTF. CDR3 coding DNA: TGTGCCAGCAGCCGAGGGGGGACAGTGGGCTACACCTTC.

The chain couples TRBV7-8 to TRBJ1-2; no clear D. Germline assignment: CDR1 SGHVS and CDR2 FQNEAQ. V gave up 5 bases and J gave up 1 base, with 11 bases separating them. The length of the CDR3 is 14 residues. The CDR3 DNA sequence: TGTGCCAGCAGCCCTAGCCGGGGTAACTATGGCTACACCTTC. Amino acid sequence: CASSPSRGNYGYTF.

The rearrangement uses TRBV20-1 and TRBJ1-2; 8 nucleotides align to TRBD1. The CDR3 is made up of 13 amino acids. CDR1 and CDR2 (germline): DFQATT, SNEGSKA (reference sequence). Trimming took 5 bases from V and 8 from J; bases not matched to a gene: 10. Written as DNA, the CDR3 is TGCAGTGCTCCCACTTCAGGGGGCAGGGGCTACACCTTC. Translating it yields CSAPTSGGRGYTF.

The chain has TRBV4-1 and TRBJ2-7; maybe TRBD2 (5 bases). V lost 1 base and J 3 bases, leaving 31 bases between the germline ends. CDR3 length: 21 residues. Germline V gene sequence: CDR1 MGHRA, CDR2 YSYEKL. CDR3 DNA: TGCGCCAGCAGCCAAGCTCGGGATCCCCTTCCTCGTGGGCAGTTCCACTACGAGCAGTACTTC. Its translation is CASSQARDPLPRGQFHYEQYF.

The V and J genes are TRBV25-1 and TRBJ1-3, with D possibly matching TRBD1 (6 bases). Trimming pared 5 bases from V and 6 bases from J, leaving 14 bases between. Germline CDR1 and CDR2: MGHDK and SYGVNS. The CDR3 contains 14 residues. CDR3 coding DNA: TGTGCCAGCAGTCCACGGACAGAGATAAACACCATATATTTT. Translating it yields CASSPRTEINTIYF.

This rearrangement joins TRBV7-9 to TRBJ2-2; perhaps TRBD1 as D (5 bases). Germline CDR1 reads SEHNR; CDR2 reads FQNEAQ (reference sequence). The CDR3 runs to 14 residues. V lost 5 bases to trimming and J lost 2 bases, with 9 bases between them. Here the CDR3 reads CASSPTANTGELFF. CDR3 bases: TGTGCCAGCAGCCCGACAGCCAACACCGGGGAGCTGTTTTTT.

The chain combines TRBV6-5 with TRBJ2-7; 8 bases agree with TRBD1. The CDR3 spans 17 residues. The ends lost 4 bases at V and 2 bases at J; junction bases unmatched: 13. Germline V gene lookup returns CDR1 MNHEY and CDR2 SVGAGI. The CDR3 DNA sequence: TGTGCCAGCAGTTGGACCTGGACAGGGTCAGGCACCTACGAGCAGTACTTC. This codes for CASSWTWTGSGTYEQYF.

This clonotype was observed a single time. V usage is TRBV11-2 and J usage is TRBJ2-7; D may be TRBD2 (7 bases). The CDR3 loop spans 15 amino acids. With 0 bases removed from V and 7 bases from J, the gap between germline ends came to 16 bases. Germline V gene lookup returns CDR1 SGHAT and CDR2 FQNNGV. CDR3 nucleotides: TGTGCCAGCAGCTTAGATGGGACCAGGGGAGGGGAGCAGTACTTC. Amino acid sequence: CASSLDGTRGGEQYF.

This chain connects TRBV6-4 to TRBJ2-1, with D unresolved. Germline assignment: CDR1 MRHNA and CDR2 SNTAGT. The CDR3 has 14 residues. V was shortened by 0 bases and J by 8 bases, with 11 bases between the two germline ends. The CDR3 protein is CASSDSNRGDEQFF. The CDR3, as DNA: TGTGCCAGCAGTGACTCCAACCGCGGAGATGAGCAGTTCTTC.

The chain combines TRBV12-3 or TRBV12-4 with TRBJ1-2; weak D call: TRBD1 (5 bases). V gave up 3 bases and J gave up 7 bases, with 9 bases separating them. The CDR3 is 12 amino acids. For the CDR3, the DNA is TGTGCCAGCAGTTTCTCGGGGGGTGGCTACACCTTC. Translating it yields CASSFSGGGYTF.

The gene calls are TRBV29-1 and TRBJ1-5, with no clear D. Looked up from germline, CDR1 is SQVTM and CDR2 is ANQGSEA. This CDR3 has 11 amino acids. V shed 4 bases and J shed 5 bases, with 6 bases lying between them. For the CDR3, the DNA is TGCAGCGTTGGAGGAGATCAGCCCCAGCATTTT. This sequence encodes CSVGGDQPQHF.